This T cell receptor (beta chain) was recovered during a study of T-cell reconstitution after alpha-beta-depleted transplantation in children. Study conclusions and caveats: Reportedly, only several hundred clones from non-depleted graft cells drove alpha-beta T-cell counts at about two months.

This CDR3 has 16 amino acids. Germline V gene sequence: CDR1 SGHTA, CDR2 FQGNSA. V shed 8 bases and J shed 0 bases, with 17 bases lying between them. About this clonotype: Its antigen is not known.

Unique molecular identifiers were used in preparing the TCRbeta library. TCRdb fed the PCR reads into MiXCR, producing one record per CDR3 protein. The sample lists 90,000 to 100,000 distinct CDR3 sequences, about 22% occurring once. The chain uses TRBV7-2 and TRBJ2-4; D perhaps matches TRBD1 (5 bases). The sample here was PBMCs, taken before TCRalphabeta/CD19-depleted stem cell transplant. The receptor was derived from a boy aged 2 to 9 with acute lymphoblastic leukemia, due to receive a stem cell transplant. CDR3 sequence (DNA): TGTGCCAGCTCGGACGGAAGGACACTAGCCAAAAACATTCAGTACTTC. It specifies CASSDGRTLAKNIQYF.